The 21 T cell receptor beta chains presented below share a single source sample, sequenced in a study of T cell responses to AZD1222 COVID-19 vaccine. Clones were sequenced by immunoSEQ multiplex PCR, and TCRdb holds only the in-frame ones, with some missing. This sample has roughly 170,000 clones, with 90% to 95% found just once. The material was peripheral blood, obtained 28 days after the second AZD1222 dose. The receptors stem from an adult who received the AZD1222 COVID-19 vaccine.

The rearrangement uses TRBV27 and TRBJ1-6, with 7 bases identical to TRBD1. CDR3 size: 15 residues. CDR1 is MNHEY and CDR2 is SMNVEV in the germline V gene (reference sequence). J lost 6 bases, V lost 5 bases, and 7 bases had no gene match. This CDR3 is CASSEKQGFNSPLHF. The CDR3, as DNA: TGTGCCAGCAGTGAAAAACAGGGGTTTAATTCACCCCTCCACTTT.

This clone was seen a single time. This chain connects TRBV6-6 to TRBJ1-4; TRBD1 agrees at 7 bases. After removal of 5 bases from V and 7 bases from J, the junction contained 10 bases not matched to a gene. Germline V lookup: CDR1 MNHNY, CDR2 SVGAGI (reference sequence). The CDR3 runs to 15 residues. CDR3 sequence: CASSPATGRGEKLFF. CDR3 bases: TGTGCCAGCAGTCCCGCGACAGGGAGGGGTGAAAAACTGTTTTTT.

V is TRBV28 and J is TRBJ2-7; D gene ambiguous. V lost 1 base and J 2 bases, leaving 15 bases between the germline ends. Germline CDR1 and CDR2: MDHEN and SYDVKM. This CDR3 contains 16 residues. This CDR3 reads CASSLYGYSETYEQYF. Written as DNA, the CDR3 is TGTGCCAGCAGTTTATACGGGTACAGTGAGACCTACGAGCAGTACTTC.

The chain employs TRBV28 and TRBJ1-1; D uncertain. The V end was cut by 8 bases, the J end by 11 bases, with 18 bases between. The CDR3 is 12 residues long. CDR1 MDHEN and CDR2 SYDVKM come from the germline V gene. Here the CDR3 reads CASFKAATFAFF. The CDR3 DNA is TGTGCCAGCTTTAAGGCGGCCACTTTTGCTTTCTTT.

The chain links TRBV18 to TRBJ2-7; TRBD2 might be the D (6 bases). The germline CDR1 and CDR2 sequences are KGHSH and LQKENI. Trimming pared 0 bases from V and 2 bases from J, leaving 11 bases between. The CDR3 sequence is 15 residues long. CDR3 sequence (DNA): TGTGCCAGCTCACCACCGGGCGGGATCCCCTACGAGCAGTACTTC. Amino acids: CASSPPGGIPYEQYF.

CDR3 nucleotide sequence: TGTGCCAGCAGCTTAGCCCGAGATTTTCCCCCTAGCGGGTTCTCCTACGAGCAGTACTTC. This codes for CASSLARDFPPSGFSYEQYF. The J gene is TRBJ2-7, the V gene TRBV7-2, with 8 bases identical to TRBD2. V lost 0 bases and J lost 0; bases outside the gene matches: 16. The germline CDR1 and CDR2 sequences are SGHTA and FQGNSA. CDR3 size: 20 residues.

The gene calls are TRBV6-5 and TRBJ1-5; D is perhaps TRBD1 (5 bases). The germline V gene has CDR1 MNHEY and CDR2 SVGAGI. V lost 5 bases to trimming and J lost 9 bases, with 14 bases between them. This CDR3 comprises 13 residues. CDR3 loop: CASSPTGTWPQHF. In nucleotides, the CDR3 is TGTGCCAGCAGTCCCACGGGGACCTGGCCCCAGCATTTT.

The CDR3 DNA reads TGTGCCAGCAGTTCAGCCGGGACGGACAATGCCGGGGAGCTGTTTTTT. Its translation: CASSSAGTDNAGELFF. V and J are TRBV28 and TRBJ2-2; perhaps D is TRBD1 or TRBD2 (5 bases each). Germline CDR1 reads MDHEN; CDR2 reads SYDVKM. The V gene lost 4 bases and the J gene lost 6 bases, with 18 bases spanning the gap. This CDR3 spans 16 amino acids.

This CDR3 is CASSKSWASTNEKLFF. CDR3 coding DNA: TGTGCCAGCAGCAAGTCTTGGGCTTCCACTAATGAAAAACTGTTTTTT. The J gene is TRBJ1-4, the V gene TRBV21-1; the D segment call TRBD1 is taken from the table without a DNA check. TRBV21-1 is labeled a pseudogene. The CDR3 has 16 amino acids.

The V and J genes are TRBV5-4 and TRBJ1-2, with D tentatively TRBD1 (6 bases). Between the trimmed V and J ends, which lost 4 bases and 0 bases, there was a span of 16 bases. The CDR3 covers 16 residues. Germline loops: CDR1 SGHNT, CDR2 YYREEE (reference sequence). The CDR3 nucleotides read TGTGCCAGCAGCCACCCCACCCGGGACACTAACTATGGCTACACCTTC. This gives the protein CASSHPTRDTNYGYTF.

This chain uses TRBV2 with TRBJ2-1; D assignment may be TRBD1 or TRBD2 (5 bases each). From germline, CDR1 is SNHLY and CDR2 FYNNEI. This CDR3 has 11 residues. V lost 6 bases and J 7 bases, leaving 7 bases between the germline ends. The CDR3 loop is CASRGVNEQFF. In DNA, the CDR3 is TGTGCCAGCAGGGGGGTAAATGAGCAGTTCTTC.

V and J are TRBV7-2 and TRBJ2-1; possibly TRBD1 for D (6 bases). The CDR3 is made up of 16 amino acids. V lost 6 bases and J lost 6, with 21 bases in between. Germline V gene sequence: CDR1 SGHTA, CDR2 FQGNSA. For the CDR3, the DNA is TGTGCCAGCAGACCCATAGCTCCAGGGGCGCGCAATGAGCAGTTCTTC. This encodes CASRPIAPGARNEQFF.

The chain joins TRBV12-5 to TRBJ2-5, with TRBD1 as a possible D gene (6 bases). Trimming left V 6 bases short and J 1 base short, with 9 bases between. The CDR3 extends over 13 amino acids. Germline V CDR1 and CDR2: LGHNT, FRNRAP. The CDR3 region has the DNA TGTGCTAGTGGCCGGACAGTCCAAGAGACCCAGTACTTC. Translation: CASGRTVQETQYF.

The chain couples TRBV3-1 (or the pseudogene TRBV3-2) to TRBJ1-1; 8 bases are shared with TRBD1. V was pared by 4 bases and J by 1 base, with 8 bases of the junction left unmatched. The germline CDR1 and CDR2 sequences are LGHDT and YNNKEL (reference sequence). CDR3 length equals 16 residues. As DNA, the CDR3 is TGTGCCAGCAGCCCCGACAGGGGACCCGGGAACACTGAAGCTTTCTTT. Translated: CASSPDRGPGNTEAFF.

CDR3 region: CASSEGQGATEYF. CDR3 nucleotide sequence: TGTGCCAGCAGCGAAGGACAGGGGGCGACTGAGTACTTC. V usage is TRBV5-4 and J usage is TRBJ2-7; the match to TRBD1 covers 11 bases. Unmatched junction bases numbered 8, after V lost 4 bases and J lost 11 bases. Germline values: CDR1 SGHNT, CDR2 YYREEE (reference sequence). The CDR3 sequence is 13 residues long.

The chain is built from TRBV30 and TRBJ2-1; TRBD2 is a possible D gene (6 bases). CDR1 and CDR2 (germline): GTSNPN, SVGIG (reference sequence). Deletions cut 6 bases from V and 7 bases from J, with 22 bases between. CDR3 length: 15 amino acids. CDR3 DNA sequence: TGTGCCTGCTCTCGGGGGATTTTGAAGAAAAATGAGCAGTTCTTC. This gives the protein CACSRGILKKNEQFF.

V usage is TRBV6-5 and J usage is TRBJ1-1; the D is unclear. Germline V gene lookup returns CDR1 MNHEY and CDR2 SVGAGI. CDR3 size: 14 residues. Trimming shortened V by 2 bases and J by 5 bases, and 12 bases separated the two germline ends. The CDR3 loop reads CASSYVPSGTEAFF. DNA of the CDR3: TGTGCCAGCAGTTACGTTCCATCCGGGACTGAAGCTTTCTTT.

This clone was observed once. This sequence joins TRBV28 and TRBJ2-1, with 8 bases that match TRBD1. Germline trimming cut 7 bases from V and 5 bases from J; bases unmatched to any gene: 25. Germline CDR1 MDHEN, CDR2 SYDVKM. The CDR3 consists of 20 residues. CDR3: CASTIGRGRSTAERDNEQFF. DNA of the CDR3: TGTGCCAGCACCATAGGCAGGGGGCGATCTACCGCCGAAAGGGACAATGAGCAGTTCTTC.

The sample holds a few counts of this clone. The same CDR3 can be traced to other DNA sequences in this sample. DNA for the CDR3: TGTGCCAGCAGCTACCTTATGAACACTGAAGCTTTCTTT. Amino acids: CASSYLMNTEAFF. The chain joins TRBV12-3 or TRBV12-4 to TRBJ1-1; D not certain. The ends were cut back, 6 bases at V and 0 bases at J, with 8 bases in the middle. There are 13 residues in the CDR3.

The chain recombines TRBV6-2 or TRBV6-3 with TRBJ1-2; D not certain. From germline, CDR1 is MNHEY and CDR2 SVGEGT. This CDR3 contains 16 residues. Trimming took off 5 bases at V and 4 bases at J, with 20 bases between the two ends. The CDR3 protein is CASSRAVWTESYGYTF. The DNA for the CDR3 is TGTGCCAGCAGTAGGGCAGTATGGACGGAGTCCTATGGCTACACCTTC.

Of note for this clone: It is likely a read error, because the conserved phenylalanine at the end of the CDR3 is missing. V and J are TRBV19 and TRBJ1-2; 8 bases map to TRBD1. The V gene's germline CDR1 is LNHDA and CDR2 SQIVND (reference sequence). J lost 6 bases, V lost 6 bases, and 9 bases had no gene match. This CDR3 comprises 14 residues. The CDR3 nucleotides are TGTGCCAGTAGGCTTCAGGGGGCGTCCGATGGCTACACCCTC. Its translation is CASRLQGASDGYTL.